This T cell receptor (beta chain) was documented in a study of human T cells and chemical hapten exposure. Overall study context: The study sensitized with 2% DPC on an approximately 2 cm by approximately 2 cm patch of upper inner arm skin.

Only a few counts were recorded for this clonotype. MiXCR, applied by TCRdb to the RACE reads, yields one record per CDR3 protein. The profile shows 20,000 to 30,000 distinct CDR3 sequences, around a tenth of them singletons. Documented time point: patch test 2, 6 weeks after DPC sensitization. Treatment defined: therapeutic diphenylcyclopropenone sensitization with weekly scalp DPC. The material was whole blood, obtained in connection with sensitization to the hapten diphenylcyclopropenone (DPC). The clonotype originates from a man aged 25 to 40 with alopecia areata. Some clones in this sample may be carry-over from other donors' samples.

Here the CDR3 DNA reads TGTGCCAGCAGTTACGGCTTTTCGGGTTCGAGCACAGATACGCAGTATTTT. Amino acids: CASSYGFSGSSTDTQYF. The chain couples TRBV6-2 or TRBV6-3 to TRBJ2-3; no clear D gene. The V gene lost 2 bases and the J gene lost 0 bases, with 15 bases spanning the gap. Germline V gene lookup returns CDR1 MNHEY and CDR2 SVGEGT. This CDR3 has 17 amino acids.